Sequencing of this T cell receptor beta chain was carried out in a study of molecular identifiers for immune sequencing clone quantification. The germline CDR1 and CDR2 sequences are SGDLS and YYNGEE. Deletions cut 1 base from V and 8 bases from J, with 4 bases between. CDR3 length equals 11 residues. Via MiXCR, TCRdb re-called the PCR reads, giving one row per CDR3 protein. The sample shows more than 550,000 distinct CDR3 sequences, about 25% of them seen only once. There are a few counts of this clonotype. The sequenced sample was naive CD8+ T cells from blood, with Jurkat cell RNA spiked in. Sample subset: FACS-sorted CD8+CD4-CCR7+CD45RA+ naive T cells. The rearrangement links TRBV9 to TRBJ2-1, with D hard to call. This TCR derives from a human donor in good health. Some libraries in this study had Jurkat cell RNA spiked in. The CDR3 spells CASSVTDEQFF. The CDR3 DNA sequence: TGTGCCAGCAGCGTAACCGATGAGCAGTTCTTC.